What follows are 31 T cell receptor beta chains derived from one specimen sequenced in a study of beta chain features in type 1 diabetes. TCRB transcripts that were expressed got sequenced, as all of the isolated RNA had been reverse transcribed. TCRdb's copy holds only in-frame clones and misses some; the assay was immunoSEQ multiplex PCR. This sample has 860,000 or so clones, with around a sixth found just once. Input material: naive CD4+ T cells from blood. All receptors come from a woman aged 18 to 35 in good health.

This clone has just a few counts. CDR3 bases: TGTGCCAGCAGTGGTGCCAGGAGCTATGGCTACACCTTC. Residues: CASSGARSYGYTF. V usage is TRBV2 and J usage is TRBJ1-2, with D unclear. Germline V CDR1 and CDR2: SNHLY, FYNNEI. Trimming took 4 bases from V and 4 from J, leaving 10 bases between them. The CDR3 runs to 13 residues.

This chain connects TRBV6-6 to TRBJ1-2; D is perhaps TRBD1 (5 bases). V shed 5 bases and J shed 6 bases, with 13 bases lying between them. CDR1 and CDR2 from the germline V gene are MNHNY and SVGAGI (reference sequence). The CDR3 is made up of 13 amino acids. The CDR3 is CASSEAGHNGYTF. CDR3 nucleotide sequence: TGTGCCAGCAGTGAGGCCGGACACAATGGCTACACCTTC.

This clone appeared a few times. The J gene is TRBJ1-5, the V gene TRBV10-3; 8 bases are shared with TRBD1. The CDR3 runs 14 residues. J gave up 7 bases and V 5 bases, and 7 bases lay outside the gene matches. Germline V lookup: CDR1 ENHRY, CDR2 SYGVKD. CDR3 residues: CAISPDRDIQPQHF. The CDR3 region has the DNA TGTGCCATCAGTCCGGACAGGGACATCCAGCCCCAGCATTTT.

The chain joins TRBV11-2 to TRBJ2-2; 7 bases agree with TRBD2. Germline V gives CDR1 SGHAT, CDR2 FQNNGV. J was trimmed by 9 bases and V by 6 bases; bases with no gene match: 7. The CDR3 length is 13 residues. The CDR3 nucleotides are TGTGCCAGCAGAACAACCGGGACTAGGGAGCTGTTTTTT. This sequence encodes CASRTTGTRELFF. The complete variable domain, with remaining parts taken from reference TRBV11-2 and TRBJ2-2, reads EAGVAQSPRYKIIEKRQSVAFWCNPISGHATLYWYQQILGQGPKLLIQFQNNGVVDDSQLPKDRFSAERLKGVDSTLKIQPAKLEDSAVYLCASRTTGTRELFFGEGSRLTVL.

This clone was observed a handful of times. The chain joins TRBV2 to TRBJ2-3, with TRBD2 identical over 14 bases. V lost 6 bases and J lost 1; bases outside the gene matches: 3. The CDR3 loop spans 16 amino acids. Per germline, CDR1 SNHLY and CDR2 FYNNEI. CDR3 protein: CASRGLAGGGTDTQYF. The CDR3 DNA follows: TGTGCCAGCAGAGGACTAGCGGGAGGCGGCACAGATACGCAGTATTTT.

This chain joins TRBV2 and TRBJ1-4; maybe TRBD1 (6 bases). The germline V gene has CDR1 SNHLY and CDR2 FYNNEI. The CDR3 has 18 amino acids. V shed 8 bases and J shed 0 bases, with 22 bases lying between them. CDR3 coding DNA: TGTGCCAGCGTTAGGGCCGGGACACGGATGTCAACTAATGAAAAACTGTTTTTT. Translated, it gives CASVRAGTRMSTNEKLFF.

The CDR3 DNA is TGTGCCAGCAGCTTGAGGGGTGAAATCTATGGCTACACCTTC. This translates into CASSLRGEIYGYTF. The chain links TRBV5-6 to TRBJ1-2; weak D call: TRBD1 (5 bases). The germline CDR1 and CDR2 sequences are SGHDT and YYEEEE. This CDR3 region has 14 residues. Trimming stripped 1 base from V and 4 bases from J, with 11 bases between.

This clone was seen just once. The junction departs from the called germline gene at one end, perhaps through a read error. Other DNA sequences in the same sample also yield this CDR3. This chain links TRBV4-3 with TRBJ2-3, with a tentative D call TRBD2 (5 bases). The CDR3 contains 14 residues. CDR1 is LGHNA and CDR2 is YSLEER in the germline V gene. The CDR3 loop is CASSRGVASDTQYF. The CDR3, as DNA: TGCGCCAGCAGCCGGGGAGTTGCCTCAGACACGCAGTATTTT.

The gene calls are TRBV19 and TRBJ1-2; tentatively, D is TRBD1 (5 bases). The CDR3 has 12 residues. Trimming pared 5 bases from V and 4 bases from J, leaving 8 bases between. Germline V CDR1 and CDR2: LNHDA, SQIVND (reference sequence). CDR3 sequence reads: CASSSGTYGYTF. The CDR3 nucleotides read TGTGCCAGTAGTTCAGGGACCTATGGCTACACCTTC.

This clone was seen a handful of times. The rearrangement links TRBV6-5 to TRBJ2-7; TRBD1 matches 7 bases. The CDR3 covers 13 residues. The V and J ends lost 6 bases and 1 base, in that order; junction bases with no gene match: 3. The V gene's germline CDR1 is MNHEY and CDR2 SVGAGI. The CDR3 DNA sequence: TGTGCCAGCAGGTCGGACAGGTCCTACGAGCAGTACTTC. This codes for CASRSDRSYEQYF.

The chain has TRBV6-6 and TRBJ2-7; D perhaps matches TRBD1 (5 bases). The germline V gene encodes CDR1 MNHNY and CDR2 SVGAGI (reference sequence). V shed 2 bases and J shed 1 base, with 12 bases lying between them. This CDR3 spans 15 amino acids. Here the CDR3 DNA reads TGTGCCAGCAGTTACGACAGTCCGACGTCCTACGAGCAGTACTTC. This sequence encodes CASSYDSPTSYEQYF.

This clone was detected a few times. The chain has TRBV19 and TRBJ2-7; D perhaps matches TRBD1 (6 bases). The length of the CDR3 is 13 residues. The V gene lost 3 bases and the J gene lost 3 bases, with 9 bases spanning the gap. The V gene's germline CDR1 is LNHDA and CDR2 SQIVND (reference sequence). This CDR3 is CASSITGYYEQYF. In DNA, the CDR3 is TGTGCCAGTAGTATCACAGGGTACTACGAGCAGTACTTC.

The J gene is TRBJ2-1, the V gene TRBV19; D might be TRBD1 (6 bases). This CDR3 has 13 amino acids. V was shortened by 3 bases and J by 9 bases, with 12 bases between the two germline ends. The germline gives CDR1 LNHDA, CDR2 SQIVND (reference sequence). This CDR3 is CASSIIAGAEQFF. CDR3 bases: TGTGCCAGTAGTATTATCGCAGGGGCTGAGCAGTTCTTC.

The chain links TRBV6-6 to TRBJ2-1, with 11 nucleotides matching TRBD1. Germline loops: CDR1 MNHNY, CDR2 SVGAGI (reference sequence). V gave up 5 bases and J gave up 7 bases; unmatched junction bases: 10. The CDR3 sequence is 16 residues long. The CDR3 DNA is TGTGCCAGCAGTCGTGGATCGGGACAGGGGGGGAATGAGCAGTTCTTC. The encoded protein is CASSRGSGQGGNEQFF.

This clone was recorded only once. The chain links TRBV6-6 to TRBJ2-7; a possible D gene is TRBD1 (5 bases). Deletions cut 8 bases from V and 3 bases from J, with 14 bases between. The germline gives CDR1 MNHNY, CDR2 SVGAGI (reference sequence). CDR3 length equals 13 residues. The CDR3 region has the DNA TGTGCCAGCCGGAGAGGACATGGCTACGAGCAGTACTTC. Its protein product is CASRRGHGYEQYF.

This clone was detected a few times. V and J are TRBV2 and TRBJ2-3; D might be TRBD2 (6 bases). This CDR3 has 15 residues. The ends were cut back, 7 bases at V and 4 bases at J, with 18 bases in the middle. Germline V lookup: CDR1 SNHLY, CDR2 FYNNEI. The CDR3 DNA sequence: TGTGCCAGCAACCGAAGGGGACTGCAGGCAGATACGCAGTATTTT. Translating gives CASNRRGLQADTQYF.

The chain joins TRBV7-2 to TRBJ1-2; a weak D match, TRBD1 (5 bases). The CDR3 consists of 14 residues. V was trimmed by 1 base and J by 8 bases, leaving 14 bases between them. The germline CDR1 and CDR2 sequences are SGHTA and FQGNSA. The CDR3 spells CASSLGVGGFGYTF. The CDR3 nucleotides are TGTGCCAGCAGCTTAGGGGTTGGGGGATTCGGCTACACCTTC. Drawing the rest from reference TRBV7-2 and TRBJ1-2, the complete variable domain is GAGVSQSPSNKVTEKGKDVELRCDPISGHTALYWYRQSLGQGLEFLIYFQGNSAPDKSGLPSDRFSAERTGGSVSTLTIQRTQQEDSAVYLCASSLGVGGFGYTFGSGTRLTVV.

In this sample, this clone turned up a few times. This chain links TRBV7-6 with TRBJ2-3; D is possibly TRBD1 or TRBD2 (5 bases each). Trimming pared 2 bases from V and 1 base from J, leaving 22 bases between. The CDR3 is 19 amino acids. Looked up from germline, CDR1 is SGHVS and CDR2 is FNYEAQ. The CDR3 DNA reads TGTGCCAGCAGCTTAATCCCTACAGGTAGAGCGGACCGCACAGATACGCAGTATTTT. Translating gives CASSLIPTGRADRTDTQYF. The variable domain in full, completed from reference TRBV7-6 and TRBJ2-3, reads GAGVSQSPRYKVTKRGQDVALRCDPISGHVSLYWYRQALGQGPEFLTYFNYEAQQDKSGLPNDRFSAERPEGSISTLTIQRTEQRDSAMYRCASSLIPTGRADRTDTQYFGPGTRLTVL.

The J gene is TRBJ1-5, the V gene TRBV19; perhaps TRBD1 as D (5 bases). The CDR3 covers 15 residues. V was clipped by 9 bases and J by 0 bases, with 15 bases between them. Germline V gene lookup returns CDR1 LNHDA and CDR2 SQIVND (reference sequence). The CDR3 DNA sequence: TGTGCCAGCCTCCCGCGGGGGGATAGCAATCAGCCCCAGCATTTT. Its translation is CASLPRGDSNQPQHF.

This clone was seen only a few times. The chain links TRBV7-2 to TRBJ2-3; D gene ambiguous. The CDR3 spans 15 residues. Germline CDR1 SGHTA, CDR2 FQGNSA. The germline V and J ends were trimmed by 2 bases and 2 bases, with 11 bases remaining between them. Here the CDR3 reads CASSLMMGITDTQYF. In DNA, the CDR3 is TGTGCCAGCAGCTTAATGATGGGGATCACAGATACGCAGTATTTT.

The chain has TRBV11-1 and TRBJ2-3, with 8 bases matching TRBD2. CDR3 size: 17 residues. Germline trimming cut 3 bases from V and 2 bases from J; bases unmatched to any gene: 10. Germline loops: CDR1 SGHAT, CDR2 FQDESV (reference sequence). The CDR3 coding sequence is TGTGCCAGCAGCTTTCCCATTCGAGCGGGAGACACAGATACGCAGTATTTT. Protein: CASSFPIRAGDTDTQYF. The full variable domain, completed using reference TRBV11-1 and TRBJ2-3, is EAEVAQSPRYKITEKSQAVAFWCDPISGHATLYWYRQILGQGPELLVQFQDESVVDDSQLPKDRFSAERLKGVDSTLKIQPAELGDSAMYLCASSFPIRAGDTDTQYFGPGTRLTVL.

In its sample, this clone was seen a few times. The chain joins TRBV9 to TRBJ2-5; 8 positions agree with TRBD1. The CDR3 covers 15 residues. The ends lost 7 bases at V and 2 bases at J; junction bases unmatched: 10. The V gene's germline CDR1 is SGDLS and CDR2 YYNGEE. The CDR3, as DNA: TGTGCCAGCTCGCTGGGGACAGGTATTCAAGAGACCCAGTACTTC. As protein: CASSLGTGIQETQYF. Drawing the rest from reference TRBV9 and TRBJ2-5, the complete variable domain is DSGVTQTPKHLITATGQRVTLRCSPRSGDLSVYWYQQSLDQGLQFLIQYYNGEERAKGNILERFSAQQFPDLHSELNLSSLELGDSALYFCASSLGTGIQETQYFGPGTRLLVL.

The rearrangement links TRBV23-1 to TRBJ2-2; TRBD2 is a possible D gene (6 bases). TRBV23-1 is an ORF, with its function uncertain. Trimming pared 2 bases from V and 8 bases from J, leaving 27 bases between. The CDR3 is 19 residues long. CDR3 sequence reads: CASSQATHQTSERPGELFF. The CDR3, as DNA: TGCGCCAGCAGTCAAGCAACCCACCAGACTAGTGAACGGCCTGGGGAGCTGTTTTTT.

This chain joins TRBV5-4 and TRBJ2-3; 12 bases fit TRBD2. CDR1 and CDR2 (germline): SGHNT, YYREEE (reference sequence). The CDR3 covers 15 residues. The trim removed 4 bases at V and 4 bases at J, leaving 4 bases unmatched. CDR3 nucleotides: TGTGCCAGCAGCCCGACTAGCGGGAGCCCAGATACGCAGTATTTT. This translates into CASSPTSGSPDTQYF.

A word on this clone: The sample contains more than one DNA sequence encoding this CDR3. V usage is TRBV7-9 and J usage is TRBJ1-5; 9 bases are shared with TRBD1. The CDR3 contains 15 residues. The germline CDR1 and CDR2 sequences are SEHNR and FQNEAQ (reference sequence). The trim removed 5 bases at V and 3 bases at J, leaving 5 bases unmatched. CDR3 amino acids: CASSLGTGSNQPQHF. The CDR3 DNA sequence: TGTGCCAGCAGCCTCGGGACAGGGTCCAATCAGCCCCAGCATTTT.

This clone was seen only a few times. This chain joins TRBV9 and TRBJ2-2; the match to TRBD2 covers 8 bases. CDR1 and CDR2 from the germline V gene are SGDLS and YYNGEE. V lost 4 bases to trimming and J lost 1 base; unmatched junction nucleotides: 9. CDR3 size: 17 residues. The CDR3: CASSPSGLAGNTGELFF. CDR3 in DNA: TGTGCCAGCAGCCCCAGTGGGCTAGCGGGGAACACCGGGGAGCTGTTTTTT.

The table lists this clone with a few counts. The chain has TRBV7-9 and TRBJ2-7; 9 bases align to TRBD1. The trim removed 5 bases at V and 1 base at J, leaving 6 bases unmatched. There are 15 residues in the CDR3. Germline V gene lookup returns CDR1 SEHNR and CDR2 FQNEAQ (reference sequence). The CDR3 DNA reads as TGTGCCAGCAGCCCCAGACAGGGGGATTCCTACGAGCAGTACTTC. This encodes CASSPRQGDSYEQYF.

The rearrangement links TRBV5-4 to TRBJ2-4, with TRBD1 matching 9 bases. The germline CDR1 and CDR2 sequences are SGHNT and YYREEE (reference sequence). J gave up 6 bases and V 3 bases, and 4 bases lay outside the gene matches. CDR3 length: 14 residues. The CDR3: CASSSGTGSNIQYF. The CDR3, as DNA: TGTGCCAGCAGCTCCGGGACAGGGTCAAACATTCAGTACTTC.

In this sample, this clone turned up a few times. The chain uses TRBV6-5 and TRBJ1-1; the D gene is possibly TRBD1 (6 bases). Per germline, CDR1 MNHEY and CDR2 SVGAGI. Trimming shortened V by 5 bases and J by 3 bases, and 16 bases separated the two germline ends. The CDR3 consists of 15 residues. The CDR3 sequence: CASSTGFGWDTEAFF. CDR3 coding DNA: TGTGCCAGCAGTACAGGGTTCGGCTGGGACACTGAAGCTTTCTTT.

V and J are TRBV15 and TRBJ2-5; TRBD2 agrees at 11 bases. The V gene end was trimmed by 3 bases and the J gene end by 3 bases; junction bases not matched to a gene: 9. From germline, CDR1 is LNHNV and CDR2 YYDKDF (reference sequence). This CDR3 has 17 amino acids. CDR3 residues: CATSRERLLAGEETQYF. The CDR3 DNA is TGTGCCACCAGCAGGGAAAGACTACTAGCGGGAGAAGAGACCCAGTACTTC.

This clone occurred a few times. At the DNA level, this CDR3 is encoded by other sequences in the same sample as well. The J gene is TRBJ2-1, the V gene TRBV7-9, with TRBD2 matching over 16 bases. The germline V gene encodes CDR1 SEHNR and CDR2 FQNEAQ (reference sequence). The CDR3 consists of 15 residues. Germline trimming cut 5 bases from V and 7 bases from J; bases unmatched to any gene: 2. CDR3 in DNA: TGTGCCAGCAGCCCGGGACTAGCGGGAGGGAATGAGCAGTTCTTC. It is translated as CASSPGLAGGNEQFF.